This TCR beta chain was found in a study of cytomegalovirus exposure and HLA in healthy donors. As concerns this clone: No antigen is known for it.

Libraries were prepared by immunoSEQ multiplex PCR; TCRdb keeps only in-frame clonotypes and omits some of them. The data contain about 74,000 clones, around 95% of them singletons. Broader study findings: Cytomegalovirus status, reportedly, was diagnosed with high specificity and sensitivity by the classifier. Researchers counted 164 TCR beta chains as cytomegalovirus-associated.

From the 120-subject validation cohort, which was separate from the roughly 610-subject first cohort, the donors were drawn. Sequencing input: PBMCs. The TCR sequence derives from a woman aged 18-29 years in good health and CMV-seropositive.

CDR3 nucleotides: TGTGCCAGTAGTTGGGACACTTATAGCAATCAGCCCCAGCATTTT. Its translation: CASSWDTYSNQPQHF. The V and J genes are TRBV19 and TRBJ1-5, with D possibly matching TRBD1 (6 bases). The germline gives CDR1 LNHDA, CDR2 SQIVND (reference sequence). Trimming took off 5 bases at V and 0 bases at J, with 11 bases between the two ends. The CDR3 covers 15 residues. The whole variable domain, filled in from reference TRBV19 and TRBJ1-5, reads DGGITQSPKYLFRKEGQNVTLSCEQNLNHDAMYWYRQDPGQGLRLIYYSQIVNDFQKGDIAEGYSVSREKKESFPLTVTSAQKNPTAFYLCASSWDTYSNQPQHFGDGTRLSIL.